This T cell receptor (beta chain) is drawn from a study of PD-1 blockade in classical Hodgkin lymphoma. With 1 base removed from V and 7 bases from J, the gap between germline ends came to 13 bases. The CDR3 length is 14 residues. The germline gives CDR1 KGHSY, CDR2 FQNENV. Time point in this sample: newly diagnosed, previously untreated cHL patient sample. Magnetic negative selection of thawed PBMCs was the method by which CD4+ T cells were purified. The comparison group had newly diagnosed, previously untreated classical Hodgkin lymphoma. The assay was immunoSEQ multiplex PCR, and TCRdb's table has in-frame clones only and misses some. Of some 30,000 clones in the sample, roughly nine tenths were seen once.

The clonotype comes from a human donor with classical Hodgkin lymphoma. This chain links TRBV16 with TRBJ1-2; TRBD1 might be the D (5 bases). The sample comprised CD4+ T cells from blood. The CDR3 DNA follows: TGTGCCAGCAGCCAATTTCCAGGGAATGGTGGCTACACCTTC. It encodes CASSQFPGNGGYTF.